The rows below give T cell receptor beta chains drawn from one sample of a study of PD-1 blockade in classical Hodgkin lymphoma. TCRdb keeps only in-frame clones here, not all; method: immunoSEQ multiplex PCR. The top ten hold 1% of the sample, which has 16,000 or so clones, 85% seen once. The specimen comprised CD4+ T cells from blood, sampled at baseline. The source of these receptors is a human donor with classical Hodgkin lymphoma. Both conserved end residues are part of each CDR3. Each record gives: D gene, clone size, V gene, J gene, CDR3 DNA, CDR3 protein. The D gene is left open where the match is weak. Rows give clone size only sometimes, using once, few, many, or a class for an expanded clone.

-	-	TRBV6-5	TRBJ2-7	TGTGCCAGCAGCACCGGGATGACATCGCTTACGAAGCAGTACTTC	CASSTGMTSLTKQYF
-	-	TRBV19	TRBJ1-3	TGTGCCAGTACCAGGTTTACCGACTCTGGAAACACCATATATTTT	CASTRFTDSGNTIYF
TRBD1	-	TRBV2	TRBJ1-5	TGTGCCAGCAGTGTTCACGGACAGGGACACCCCGGTGGGCTGTATAGCAATCAGCCCCAGCATTTT	CASSVHGQGHPGGLYSNQPQHF
TRBD2	-	TRBV7-2	TRBJ2-5	TGTGCCAGCAGCCGAAGAGCGGGAGGGCACGAAGGGACCCAGTACTTC	CASSRRAGGHEGTQYF
-	-	TRBV6-5	TRBJ1-5	TGTGCCAGCAGTTTGGGGATCAATCAGCCCCAGCATTTT	CASSLGINQPQHF
-	few	TRBV19	TRBJ1-2	TGTGCCAGTAGTATAGGCTATGGCTACACCTTC	CASSIGYGYTF
-	-	TRBV21-1	TRBJ1-5	TGTGCCAGCAGCGTACGGGGCCACGGCTATAGCAATCAGCCCCAGCATTTT	CASSVRGHGYSNQPQHF
-	-	TRBV6-5	TRBJ1-1	TGTGCCAGCAGTTCCACTGAGAGTGAAGCTTTCTTT	CASSSTESEAFF
TRBD1	-	TRBV4-2	TRBJ1-4	TGTGCCAGCAGCTTGCTTACAGGGGTATCTAATGAAAAACTGTTTTTT	CASSLLTGVSNEKLFF
-	once	TRBV11-3	TRBJ1-1	TGTGCCAGCAGCTTTGGGACTGTGAACACTGAAGCTTTCTTT	CASSFGTVNTEAFF
-	-	TRBV30	TRBJ2-7	TGTGCCTGGAGTCTGGGTTGGATCGAGCAGTACTTC	CAWSLGWIEQYF
-	-	TRBV7-2	TRBJ2-5	TGTGCCAGCAGCTTAGGGGGGACTCGAACACGAGAGACCCAGTACTTC	CASSLGGTRTRETQYF
-	-	TRBV9	TRBJ2-3	TGTGCCAGCAGCGTCCTATACACAGATACGCAGTATTTT	CASSVLYTDTQYF
-	-	TRBV10-3	TRBJ2-7	TGTGCCATCAGTGAAAAGGAGGGAGGTGGGGCCTACGAGCAGTACTTC	CAISEKEGGGAYEQYF
-	-	TRBV6-1	TRBJ1-5	TGTGCCAGCAGGACTTCGAGGGGCAATCAGCCCCAGCATTTT	CASRTSRGNQPQHF
-	-	TRBV7-2	TRBJ2-7	TGTGCCAGCAGCCTCGACACCGGCCAAGGGTACGAGCAGTACTTC	CASSLDTGQGYEQYF
TRBD2	-	TRBV5-1	TRBJ2-1	TGCGCCAGCAGCTTGGATCCTAGCGGGGGGGCCGGTGAGCAGTTCTTC	CASSLDPSGGAGEQFF
-	-	TRBV10-3	TRBJ1-1	TGTGCCATCAGTGAAGGAGTGGGCAGGGTAGCTTTCTTT	CAISEGVGRVAFF
-	-	TRBV11-3	TRBJ2-2	TGTGCCAGCTCGGCCAGGGGGGGGTCCGTCCCGACCGGGGAGCTGTTTTTT	CASSARGGSVPTGELFF
TRBD1	-	TRBV4-2	TRBJ2-1	TGTGCCAGCAGCCAGCTACAGGGGGCCGAAGTGAACAATGAGCAGTTCTTC	CASSQLQGAEVNNEQFF
-	-	TRBV5-1	TRBJ2-7	TGCGCCAGCAGCTCCGGCAGGGCGCCCTACGAGCAGTACTTC	CASSSGRAPYEQYF
-	once	TRBV7-9	TRBJ2-1	TGTGCCAGCAGCTCAACGACTAGCTCCTACAATGAGCAGTTCTTC	CASSSTTSSYNEQFF
-	once	TRBV7-2	TRBJ2-2	TGTGCCAGCAGCTTAAACCCGACAGGGGAGCTGTTTTTT	CASSLNPTGELFF
TRBD1	-	TRBV9	TRBJ2-7	TGTGCCAGCAGCGTCCCCCGGGACAGGGGTTTCGAGCAGTACTTC	CASSVPRDRGFEQYF
-	-	TRBV6-5	TRBJ2-7	TGTGCCAGCAGTTACACTTGGACACGGCTTCGATTGGAGTACTTC	CASSYTWTRLRLEYF
-	-	TRBV29-1	TRBJ2-7	TGCAGCGTAAGCAAAACAGGGAGCGAGCAGTACTTC	CSVSKTGSEQYF
-	few	TRBV7-9	TRBJ1-2	TGTGCCAGCAGCTTATCGTCGGGGCCTGTTGGCTACACCTTC	CASSLSSGPVGYTF
-	-	TRBV10-3	TRBJ1-1	TGTGCCATCAGTGCAACAGACACTGAAGCTTTCTTT	CAISATDTEAFF
-	-	TRBV27	TRBJ2-3	TGTGCCAGCTCCACATTTCCACCTAGCACAGATACGCAGTATTTT	CASSTFPPSTDTQYF
TRBD2	-	TRBV18	TRBJ2-1	TGTGCCAGCTCACCCGCGACTAGCGGAACCTACAATGAGCAGTTCTTC	CASSPATSGTYNEQFF
-	-	TRBV5-4	TRBJ1-2	TGTGCCAGCAGCTGGGTCAGGGCCACTTTCAACTATGGCTACACCTTC	CASSWVRATFNYGYTF
-	-	TRBV6-5	TRBJ2-2	TGTGCCAGCGTTCTACAACCGAACACCGGGGAGCTGTTTTTT	CASVLQPNTGELFF
TRBD1	once	TRBV19	TRBJ2-1	TGTGCCAGTAGTATGGGGACAGGGGGTGAGCAGTTCTTC	CASSMGTGGEQFF
TRBD2	-	TRBV6-4	TRBJ2-3	TGTGCCAGCAGTTTTAGCGGGGGGGCCACAGATACGCAGTATTTT	CASSFSGGATDTQYF
-	-	TRBV10-3	TRBJ2-1	TGTGCCATCAGTTCAGGGTATGAGCAGTTCTTC	CAISSGYEQFF
TRBD1	-	TRBV7-2	TRBJ2-7	TGTGCCAGCAGCCGACAGGGGACTGCCTACGAGCAGTACTTC	CASSRQGTAYEQYF
-	-	TRBV2	TRBJ1-6	TGTGCCAGCAGCGCAGAGGGGTCCTATAATTCACCCCTCCACTTT	CASSAEGSYNSPLHF
TRBD1	few	TRBV5-6	TRBJ1-5	TGTGCCAGCAGCCGGACAGGTAGCAATCAGCCCCAGCATTTT	CASSRTGSNQPQHF
-	-	TRBV19	TRBJ1-1	TGTGCCAGTAGTACTCAGAACACTGAAGCTTTCTTT	CASSTQNTEAFF